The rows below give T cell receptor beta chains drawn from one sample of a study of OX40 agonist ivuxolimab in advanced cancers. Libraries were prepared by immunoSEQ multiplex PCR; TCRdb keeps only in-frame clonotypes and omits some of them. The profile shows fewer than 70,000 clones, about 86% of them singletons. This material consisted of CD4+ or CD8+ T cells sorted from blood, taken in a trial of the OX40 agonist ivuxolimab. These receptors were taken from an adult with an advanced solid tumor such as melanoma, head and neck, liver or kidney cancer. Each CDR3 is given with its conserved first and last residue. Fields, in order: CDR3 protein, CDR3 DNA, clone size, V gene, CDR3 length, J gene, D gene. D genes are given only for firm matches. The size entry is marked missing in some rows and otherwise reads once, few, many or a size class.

CASIETGTYNEQFF,TGTGCCAGCATCGAGACGGGTACCTACAATGAGCAGTTCTTC,NA,TRBV28,14,TRBJ2-1,NA
CASSGGTAYNEQFF,TGCGCCAGCAGCGGCGGGACAGCCTACAATGAGCAGTTCTTC,NA,TRBV5-1,14,TRBJ2-1,NA
CASSLTGRGVEETQYF,TGTGCCAGCAGCTTAACCGGTCGCGGCGTAGAAGAGACCCAGTACTTC,NA,TRBV7-3,16,TRBJ2-5,NA
CASSFEGAHSYEQYF,TGTGCCAGCAGCTTTGAGGGGGCCCACTCCTACGAGCAGTACTTC,NA,TRBV12-1,15,TRBJ2-7,NA
CASSDRALYEQYF,TGTGCCAGCAGTGATAGGGCCCTCTACGAGCAGTACTTC,NA,TRBV25-1,13,TRBJ2-7,NA
CASSLQGSVGNQPQHF,TGTGCCAGCAGTTTACAGGGGTCGGTCGGGAATCAGCCCCAGCATTTT,NA,TRBV28,16,TRBJ1-5,NA
CASSVRPIDTQYF,TGTGCCAGCAGCGTCCGACCGATAGATACGCAGTATTTT,NA,TRBV9,13,TRBJ2-3,NA
CASSRREKEDTQYF,TGTGCCAGCAGTAGGCGGGAGAAAGAGGATACGCAGTATTTT,NA,TRBV6-1,14,TRBJ2-3,TRBD2
CARSFTLLVTF,TGTGCCAGAAGCTTCACCCTTCTGGTCACCTTC,few,TRBV5-3,11,TRBJ1-2,NA
CASSYGVGGSYNEQFF,TGTGCCAGCAGTTACGGGGTGGGGGGTTCCTACAATGAGCAGTTCTTC,NA,TRBV6-5,16,TRBJ2-1,NA
CSVGDRAGTEAFF,TGCAGCGTTGGAGACAGGGCTGGCACTGAAGCTTTCTTT,NA,TRBV29-1,13,TRBJ1-1,TRBD1
CASTLTDRGHNQPQHF,TGTGCCAGCACCCTTACGGACAGGGGCCACAATCAGCCCCAGCATTTT,NA,TRBV7-2,16,TRBJ1-5,TRBD1
CASSENRASNQPQHF,TGTGCCAGCAGTGAGAACAGGGCGAGCAATCAGCCCCAGCATTTT,once,TRBV6-1,15,TRBJ1-5,NA
CASSLPSTGNTIYF,TGTGCCAGCAGCTTACCTTCGACTGGAAACACCATATATTTT,NA,TRBV7-2,14,TRBJ1-3,NA
CASSLRQGVNFNEKLFF,TGTGCCAGCAGCTTGAGACAGGGAGTCAACTTTAATGAAAAACTGTTTTTT,NA,TRBV5-4,17,TRBJ1-4,TRBD1
CASSLMRGSTDTQYF,TGTGCCAGCAGCTTAATGCGGGGGTCGACAGATACGCAGTATTTT,NA,TRBV7-3,15,TRBJ2-3,TRBD2
CASSFGGSTDTQYF,TGTGCCAGCAGTTTTGGAGGGAGCACAGATACGCAGTATTTT,NA,TRBV28,14,TRBJ2-3,NA
CASSQHGTTQETQYF,TGCGCCAGCAGCCAACATGGGACTACCCAAGAGACCCAGTACTTC,NA,TRBV4-1,15,TRBJ2-5,TRBD2
CASSSPRGTRSWYGYTF,TGTGCCAGCAGCTCCCCTCGTGGGACTCGATCTTGGTATGGCTACACCTTC,NA,TRBV9,17,TRBJ1-2,NA
CASSEKGWGTSGINEQFF,TGTGCCAGCAGTGAAAAGGGGTGGGGGACTAGCGGGATAAATGAGCAGTTCTTC,NA,TRBV2,18,TRBJ2-1,TRBD2
CASSPPGGPETQYF,TGTGCCAGCTCCCCTCCAGGGGGCCCAGAGACCCAGTACTTC,few,TRBV28,14,TRBJ2-5,TRBD1
CASSLLAATDTQYF,TGTGCCAGCAGTTTACTAGCGGCCACAGATACGCAGTATTTT,NA,TRBV27,14,TRBJ2-3,TRBD2
CAWRNRVRGTNEQFF,TGTGCCTGGAGGAATAGGGTACGAGGAACCAATGAGCAGTTCTTC,once,TRBV30,15,TRBJ2-1,NA
CASSGGSGEAFF,TGCGCCAGCAGCGGGGGGTCGGGAGAAGCTTTCTTT,NA,TRBV5-1,12,TRBJ1-1,NA
CASSTDSTYEQYF,TGTGCCAGCAGTACCGACAGCACCTACGAGCAGTACTTC,NA,TRBV6-1,13,TRBJ2-7,NA
CSTRDRENSPLHF,TGCAGCACCCGAGACAGGGAGAATTCACCCCTCCACTTT,few,TRBV29-1,13,TRBJ1-6,TRBD1
CAWSVFPDEQFF,TGTGCCTGGAGTGTGTTCCCGGATGAGCAGTTCTTC,few,TRBV30,12,TRBJ2-1,NA
CASSVIQEGPGNTIYF,TGTGCCAGCAGCGTAATTCAGGAGGGGCCTGGAAACACCATATATTTT,NA,TRBV9,16,TRBJ1-3,NA
CASSKKAGGSSYNEQFF,TGTGCCAGCAGCAAAAAAGCAGGGGGCAGCTCCTACAATGAGCAGTTCTTC,NA,TRBV7-3,17,TRBJ2-1,TRBD1
CSVYNGQGAGPDTQYF,TGCAGCGTTTACAATGGACAGGGGGCTGGCCCAGATACGCAGTATTTT,NA,TRBV29-1,16,TRBJ2-3,TRBD1
CASSLGQTSIIYNEQFF,TGTGCCAGCAGTTTGGGACAGACCAGCATCATCTACAATGAGCAGTTCTTC,NA,TRBV27,17,TRBJ2-1,TRBD1
CAWSPDRTYGYTF,TGTGCCTGGAGTCCGGACAGAACGTATGGCTACACCTTC,once,TRBV30,13,TRBJ1-2,NA
CASSRDDRNTEAFF,TGCGCCAGCAGCCGAGACGACAGGAACACTGAAGCTTTCTTT,NA,TRBV4-1,14,TRBJ1-1,NA
CASSGASLETQYF,TGTGCCAGCAGCGGGGCTAGCCTTGAGACCCAGTACTTC,NA,TRBV2,13,TRBJ2-5,NA
CASSERVGTEAFF,TGTGCCAGCAGCGAGAGGGTGGGAACTGAAGCTTTCTTT,few,TRBV9,13,TRBJ1-1,NA
CASSLGRTPQALHF,TGTGCCAGCAGCTTGGGGAGGACACCACAGGCCCTCCACTTT,NA,TRBV5-6,14,TRBJ1-6,NA
CASSPGQKPGWGYTF,TGTGCCAGCAGCCCGGGACAGAAACCCGGATGGGGCTACACCTTC,NA,TRBV11-1,15,TRBJ1-2,TRBD1
CASMGTLPYEQYF,TGTGCCAGCATGGGGACACTACCCTACGAGCAGTACTTC,NA,TRBV6-6,13,TRBJ2-7,NA
CASRRAGAGNTIYF,TGTGCCAGCAGAAGAGCGGGGGCGGGAAACACCATATATTTT,NA,TRBV27,14,TRBJ1-3,NA
CASSRGQGGYGYTF,TGTGCCAGCAGCCGGGGACAGGGTGGATATGGCTACACCTTC,NA,TRBV28,14,TRBJ1-2,TRBD1
CASSQARTGFTEAFF,TGCGCCAGCAGCCAGGCCCGGACAGGGTTCACTGAAGCTTTCTTT,once,TRBV4-1,15,TRBJ1-1,TRBD1
CASSSSDPRQPQHF,TGTGCCAGCAGTTCCTCGGACCCTAGACAGCCCCAGCATTTT,NA,TRBV7-9,14,TRBJ1-5,NA
CASSLAGANVLTF,TGTGCCAGCAGTTTGGCCGGGGCCAACGTCCTGACTTTC,NA,TRBV6-5,13,TRBJ2-6,NA
CASRPGVAGHANTGELFF,TGTGCCAGCAGGCCAGGTGTAGCGGGACACGCTAACACCGGGGAGCTGTTTTTT,NA,TRBV6-4,18,TRBJ2-2,TRBD2
CASSRGSDTEAFF,TGTGCCAGCAGCCGAGGGAGTGACACTGAAGCTTTCTTT,NA,TRBV7-3,13,TRBJ1-1,NA
CASCLRRAAQIGLDGDTQYF,TGTGCCAGCTGCCTTCGTCGGGCGGCACAGATAGGCCTAGATGGAGATACGCAGTATTTT,NA,TRBV2,20,TRBJ2-3,NA
CASSRTGVTGELFF,TGTGCCAGCAGCCGGACAGGGGTGACCGGGGAGCTGTTTTTT,NA,TRBV7-9,14,TRBJ2-2,TRBD1
CASSSTGTGGGETQYF,TGTGCCAGCAGCTCTACCGGGACAGGGGGCGGCGAGACCCAGTACTTC,NA,TRBV5-4,16,TRBJ2-5,TRBD1
CASSRDRDEQYF,TGTGCCAGCAGCCGGGACAGGGACGAGCAGTACTTC,NA,TRBV11-3,12,TRBJ2-7,TRBD1
CASSSPVGLIYNSPLHF,TGTGCCAGCAGCAGTCCTGTAGGACTGATCTATAATTCACCCCTCCACTTT,NA,TRBV21-1,17,TRBJ1-6,NA
CASSQLKMARDGYTF,TGCGCCAGCAGCCAACTCAAGATGGCGAGAGATGGCTACACCTTC,NA,TRBV4-1,15,TRBJ1-2,NA